The 19 T cell receptor beta chains presented below share a single source sample, sequenced in a study of technical replicates of blood from a few donors. Libraries were prepared by immunoSEQ multiplex PCR; TCRdb keeps only in-frame clonotypes and omits some of them. The profile shows 85,000 or so clones, 94% of them singletons. The source material was T cells isolated from PBMCs. The source is a human donor in good health.

J is TRBJ2-3 and V is TRBV27, with 11 bases fitting TRBD2. V shed 1 base and J 3 bases; nucleotides not matched to a gene: 0. Germline V lookup: CDR1 MNHEY, CDR2 SMNVEV (reference sequence). CDR3 length equals 15 residues. Here the CDR3 reads CASSLLAGGTDTQYF. CDR3 DNA: TGTGCCAGCAGTTTATTAGCGGGAGGGACAGATACGCAGTATTTT.

J is TRBJ2-1 and V is TRBV30, with 7 bases fitting TRBD2. Trimming took 5 bases from V and 4 from J; bases not matched to a gene: 2. This CDR3 is built from 12 residues. Germline CDR1 GTSNPN, CDR2 SVGIG (reference sequence). The CDR3 loop is CAWGGDYNEQFF. For the CDR3, the DNA is TGTGCCTGGGGGGGGGATTACAATGAGCAGTTCTTC.

The rearrangement joins TRBV4-1 to TRBJ1-3; D gene ambiguous. Germline CDR1 and CDR2: MGHRA and YSYEKL. CDR3 length equals 15 residues. V lost 5 bases and J 0 bases, leaving 11 bases between the germline ends. This CDR3 reads CASSAGRNSGNTIYF. Written as DNA, the CDR3 is TGCGCCAGCAGCGCCGGGAGGAACTCTGGAAACACCATATATTTT.

The chain carries TRBV15 and TRBJ2-3; the match to TRBD2 covers 9 bases. The CDR3 covers 16 residues. Per germline, CDR1 LNHNV and CDR2 YYDKDF (reference sequence). The V gene end was trimmed by 5 bases and the J gene end by 4 bases; junction bases not matched to a gene: 10. As DNA, the CDR3 is TGTGCCACCAGCCGTCATAGCGGGAGTCGCGCAGATACGCAGTATTTT. This codes for CATSRHSGSRADTQYF. Combining the CDR3 with reference TRBV15 and TRBJ2-3 gives the whole variable domain DAMVIQNPRYQVTQFGKPVTLSCSQTLNHNVMYWYQQKSSQAPKLLFHYYDKDFNNEADTPDNFQSRRPNTSFCFLDIRSPGLGDTAMYLCATSRHSGSRADTQYFGPGTRLTVL.

The chain employs TRBV9 and TRBJ1-2; D perhaps matches TRBD1 (5 bases). Deletions cut 4 bases from V and 0 bases from J, with 13 bases between. Germline V gene data show CDR1 as SGDLS and CDR2 as YYNGEE. The CDR3 is made up of 15 amino acids. The chain's CDR3 is CASSPGGLSNYGYTF. CDR3 coding DNA: TGTGCCAGCAGCCCCGGGGGGTTGTCTAACTATGGCTACACCTTC.

The V and J genes are TRBV11-3 and TRBJ2-6; D is undetermined. CDR3 length: 13 amino acids. CDR1 and CDR2 from the germline V gene are SGHNT and YENEEA. V lost 5 bases and J 5 bases, leaving 7 bases between the germline ends. CDR3 sequence (DNA): TGTGCCAGCAGCAGCAAGTGGGCCAACGTCCTGACTTTC. Amino acid sequence: CASSSKWANVLTF.

The gene calls are TRBV6-1 and TRBJ2-3; D possibly corresponds to TRBD2 (5 bases). This CDR3 is 16 amino acids long. V gave up 3 bases and J gave up 2 bases, with 15 bases separating them. Germline CDR1 MNHNS, CDR2 SASEGT. The CDR3 protein is CASSEVLLDYTDTQYF. The CDR3 DNA reads TGTGCCAGCAGTGAGGTTCTCCTAGACTACACAGATACGCAGTATTTT.

This chain links TRBV10-3 with TRBJ1-1, with a weak D call TRBD1 (6 bases). V was clipped by 10 bases and J by 1 base, with 13 bases between them. Per germline, CDR1 ENHRY and CDR2 SYGVKD. CDR3 size: 13 residues. DNA of the CDR3: TGTGCCACACGATTAGGGGGGAACACTGAAGCTTTCTTT. Protein sequence: CATRLGGNTEAFF.

The rearrangement uses TRBV27 and TRBJ2-7; TRBD2 is a possible D gene (6 bases). The CDR3 has 14 amino acids. V was shortened by 8 bases and J by 1 base, with 15 bases between the two germline ends. Germline values: CDR1 MNHEY, CDR2 SMNVEV (reference sequence). The CDR3 DNA is TGTGCCAGCGGGGAGGCTGTAAGGTCCTACGAGCAGTACTTC. This encodes CASGEAVRSYEQYF.

This chain joins TRBV19 and TRBJ1-2; possibly TRBD1 for D (5 bases). The CDR3 loop spans 13 amino acids. Germline-derived CDR1 and CDR2 are LNHDA and SQIVND (reference sequence). With 6 bases removed from V and 5 bases from J, the gap between germline ends came to 13 bases. CDR3 in amino acids: CASSSTGGYGYTF. The CDR3, as DNA: TGTGCCAGTAGCTCTACTGGGGGGTATGGCTACACCTTC.

The chain carries TRBV5-1 and TRBJ2-5; 15 nucleotides line up with TRBD2. The CDR3 has 16 amino acids. V lost 3 bases and J lost 5; bases outside the gene matches: 5. Looked up from germline, CDR1 is SGHRS and CDR2 is YFSETQ. CDR3 nucleotides: TGCGCCAGCAGCTCCGGACTAGCGGGGGGGGAGGAGACCCAGTACTTC. Its protein is CASSSGLAGGEETQYF. Combining the CDR3 with reference TRBV5-1 and TRBJ2-5 gives the whole variable domain KAGVTQTPRYLIKTRGQQVTLSCSPISGHRSVSWYQQTPGQGLQFLFEYFSETQRNKGNFPGRFSGRQFSNSRSEMNVSTLELGDSALYLCASSSGLAGGEETQYFGPGTRLLVL.

The rearrangement uses TRBV6-5 and TRBJ2-3; 7 positions agree with TRBD2. The CDR3 length is 13 residues. Germline CDR1 is MNHEY and CDR2 is SVGAGI. V gave up 5 bases and J gave up 6 bases; unmatched junction bases: 5. Here the CDR3 reads CASSPRGRDTQYF. CDR3 nucleotide sequence: TGTGCCAGCAGTCCGCGGGGGAGGGATACGCAGTATTTT.

The chain employs TRBV6-1 and TRBJ2-5; TRBD1 might be the D (5 bases). Germline assignment: CDR1 MNHNS and CDR2 SASEGT. The germline V and J ends were trimmed by 5 bases and 5 bases, with 12 bases remaining between them. CDR3 length: 13 residues. CDR3 loop: CASSTGLGETQYF. The CDR3, as DNA: TGTGCCAGCAGTACAGGCCTTGGGGAGACCCAGTACTTC.

The V and J genes are TRBV19 and TRBJ1-5; D unresolved. Germline V gene sequence: CDR1 LNHDA, CDR2 SQIVND (reference sequence). V lost 5 bases, J lost 2 bases, and 7 bases lay in between. CDR3 length: 13 residues. The CDR3 DNA is TGTGCCAGTAGTCGACGGGGCAATCAGCCCCAGCATTTT. It codes for CASSRRGNQPQHF.

The chain recombines TRBV6-1 with TRBJ1-4; 10 bases are shared with TRBD1. This CDR3 contains 14 residues. Trimming at V came to 7 bases and at J to 6 bases, leaving 5 bases not matched to a gene. Germline V lookup: CDR1 MNHNS, CDR2 SASEGT. The CDR3 loop reads CASMTTGGYEKLFF. For the CDR3, the DNA is TGTGCCAGCATGACGACAGGGGGCTATGAAAAACTGTTTTTT.

This rearrangement joins TRBV5-1 to TRBJ2-5; 13 bases map to TRBD2. V trimming: 0 bases; J trimming: 2 bases; junction bases outside the gene matches: 7. There are 18 residues in the CDR3. Per germline, CDR1 SGHRS and CDR2 YFSETQ. CDR3 DNA sequence: TGCGCCAGCAGCTTGGCCCGACTAGCGGGGGGCACGCAAGAGACCCAGTACTTC. Its translation: CASSLARLAGGTQETQYF.

This rearrangement joins TRBV18 to TRBJ1-6, with D perhaps TRBD1 (6 bases). This CDR3 comprises 15 residues. V lost 6 bases and J 7 bases, leaving 16 bases between the germline ends. Germline values: CDR1 KGHSH, CDR2 LQKENI. As DNA, the CDR3 is TGTGCCAGCTCGCTAAACAGGGATTTCAATTCACCCCTCCACTTT. Translated, it gives CASSLNRDFNSPLHF.

This clone was counted once. The V call is TRBV10-1, the J call TRBJ2-1; D is possibly TRBD1 (6 bases). Germline V gives CDR1 WNHNN, CDR2 SYGVQD (reference sequence). This CDR3 has 15 amino acids. The ends were cut back, 0 bases at V and 6 bases at J, with 12 bases in the middle. Here the CDR3 reads CASSESWAGANEQFF. The CDR3 bases are TGCGCCAGCAGTGAGTCCTGGGCAGGGGCCAATGAGCAGTTCTTC.

The chain combines TRBV19 with TRBJ2-6, with a weak D call TRBD2 (6 bases). V was shortened by 6 bases and J by 0 bases, with 12 bases between the two germline ends. This CDR3 has 16 amino acids. The germline V gene has CDR1 LNHDA and CDR2 SQIVND (reference sequence). The CDR3 DNA follows: TGTGCCAGTAGCCAGCGGAGGGACTCTGGGGCCAACGTCCTGACTTTC. It encodes CASSQRRDSGANVLTF.